One sample yielded the 6 T cell receptor beta chains listed below, sequenced in a study of T cell responses to AZD1222 COVID-19 vaccine. Libraries were prepared by immunoSEQ multiplex PCR; TCRdb keeps only in-frame clonotypes and omits some of them. The sample has approximately 100,000 clones, 75% to 90% seen once. The source was peripheral blood, collected on day 0 of AZD1222 vaccination. The receptors come from an adult in good health.

This sequence joins TRBV4-2 and TRBJ1-6; D not resolved. Germline assignment: CDR1 LGHNA and CDR2 YNFKEQ. Trimming pared 0 bases from V and 11 bases from J, leaving 11 bases between. CDR3 length equals 14 residues. The CDR3 bases are TGTGCCAGCAGCCAAGAGGTGGGCACCCCACCCCTCCACTTT. This translates into CASSQEVGTPPLHF.

The chain carries TRBV24-1 and TRBJ1-2; tentatively, D is TRBD1 (5 bases). Germline CDR1 reads KGHDR; CDR2 reads SFDVKD. The length of the CDR3 is 12 residues. V was shortened by 3 bases and J by 7 bases, with 8 bases between the two germline ends. The CDR3 is CATSDPGGGYTF. The CDR3 nucleotides are TGTGCCACCAGTGATCCCGGGGGTGGCTACACCTTC.

The chain is built from TRBV25-1 and TRBJ2-7, with 10 bases identical to TRBD1. There are 15 residues in the CDR3. V gave up 6 bases and J gave up 2 bases; unmatched junction bases: 7. CDR1 is MGHDK, CDR2 SYGVNS, per germline. The DNA of the CDR3 is TGTGCCAGCAGCTCCGGGACAGGGGACACCTACGAGCAGTACTTC. Translation: CASSSGTGDTYEQYF.

The rearrangement uses TRBV2 and TRBJ2-2; the D is unclear. Germline assignment: CDR1 SNHLY and CDR2 FYNNEI. Trimming removed 0 bases from V and 0 bases from J, with 14 bases in between. CDR3 length: 18 residues. The CDR3 loop reads CASSEAWVLPPNTGELFF. The DNA of the CDR3 is TGTGCCAGCAGTGAAGCATGGGTTCTCCCCCCGAACACCGGGGAGCTGTTTTTT.

This clone has just one count. The rearrangement uses TRBV5-6 and TRBJ2-3; tentatively, D is TRBD1 (6 bases). The CDR3 runs to 14 residues. CDR1 and CDR2 from the germline V gene are SGHDT and YYEEEE. V lost 0 bases, J lost 4 bases, and 9 bases lay in between. The CDR3 is CASSLGDIADTQYF. The CDR3 DNA reads TGTGCCAGCAGCTTGGGGGACATTGCAGATACGCAGTATTTT.

The J gene is TRBJ2-3, the V gene TRBV6-2 or TRBV6-3, with 14 bases aligning to TRBD2. The germline V gene has CDR1 MNHEY and CDR2 SVGEGT. Trimming cost V 2 bases and J 2 bases; bases outside gene matches: 9. The CDR3 extends over 19 amino acids. CDR3 nucleotides: TGTGCCAGCAGTTACAATTCCGGGACTAGCGGGGGCCACACAGATACGCAGTATTTT. As protein: CASSYNSGTSGGHTDTQYF.